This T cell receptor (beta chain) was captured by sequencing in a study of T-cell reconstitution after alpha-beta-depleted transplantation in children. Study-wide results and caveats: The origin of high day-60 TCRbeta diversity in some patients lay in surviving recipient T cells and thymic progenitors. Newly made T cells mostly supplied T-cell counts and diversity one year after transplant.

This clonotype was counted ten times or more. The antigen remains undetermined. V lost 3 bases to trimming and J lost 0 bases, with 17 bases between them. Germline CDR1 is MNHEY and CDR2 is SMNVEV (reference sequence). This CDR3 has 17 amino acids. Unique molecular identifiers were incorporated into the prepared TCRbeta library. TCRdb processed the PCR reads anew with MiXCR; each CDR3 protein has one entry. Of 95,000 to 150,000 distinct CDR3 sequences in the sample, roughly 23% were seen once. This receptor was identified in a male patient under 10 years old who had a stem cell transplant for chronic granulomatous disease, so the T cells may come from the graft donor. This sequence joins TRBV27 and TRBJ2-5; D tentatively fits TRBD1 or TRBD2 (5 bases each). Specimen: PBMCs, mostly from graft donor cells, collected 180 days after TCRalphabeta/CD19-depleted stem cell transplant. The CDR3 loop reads CASSFGADRTYQETQYF. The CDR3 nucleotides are TGTGCCAGCAGTTTCGGGGCAGACCGCACCTACCAAGAGACCCAGTACTTC.